The 27 T cell receptor beta chains below come from one sample, sequenced in a study of blood T cell repertoires in COVID-19. Clones were read by immunoSEQ multiplex PCR, and TCRdb kept only the in-frame ones, dropping some. The sample records roughly 280,000 clones, about 90% being singletons. The specimen was peripheral blood. These receptors were obtained from a woman aged 50 to 60 who had recovered from COVID-19.

This clone was observed a few times. The chain employs TRBV19 and TRBJ1-6; no clear D. This CDR3 is 14 amino acids long. Germline loops: CDR1 LNHDA, CDR2 SQIVND (reference sequence). The V end was cut by 7 bases, the J end by 4 bases, with 11 bases between. CDR3 DNA sequence: TGTGCCAGTACCGGAGGGCAGTATAATTCACCCCTCCACTTT. Translating it yields CASTGGQYNSPLHF.

This clone was found a few times. The V call is TRBV21-1, the J call TRBJ1-2. TRBV21-1 is annotated as a pseudogene. This CDR3 comprises 16 residues. The DNA of the CDR3 is TGTGCCAGCAGCCGGGACTGGGGTTTAGACCCCAGTGGCTACACCTTC. Translating it yields CASSRDWGLDPSGYTF.

The chain recombines TRBV11-2 with TRBJ2-2; maybe TRBD2 (6 bases). The length of the CDR3 is 18 residues. Trimming removed 5 bases from V and 0 bases from J, with 19 bases in between. In germline, CDR1 is SGHAT, CDR2 FQNNGV. Here the CDR3 DNA reads TGTGCCAGCAGCAACCAACTAGCAGACATAACGAACACCGGGGAGCTGTTTTTT. Translated: CASSNQLADITNTGELFF.

The J gene is TRBJ2-3, the V gene TRBV7-6; weak D call: TRBD2 (6 bases). The CDR3 sequence is 15 residues long. Germline CDR1 reads SGHVS; CDR2 reads FNYEAQ. The germline V and J ends were trimmed by 5 bases and 2 bases, with 14 bases remaining between them. In DNA form, the CDR3 reads TGTGCCAGCAGCCCCCGCGGGGCGAACACAGATACGCAGTATTTT. It codes for CASSPRGANTDTQYF. Variable domain in full (rest from reference TRBV7-6 and TRBJ2-3): GAGVSQSPRYKVTKRGQDVALRCDPISGHVSLYWYRQALGQGPEFLTYFNYEAQQDKSGLPNDRFSAERPEGSISTLTIQRTEQRDSAMYRCASSPRGANTDTQYFGPGTRLTVL.

The gene calls are TRBV20-1 and TRBJ2-4, with TRBD2 matching 9 bases. Germline CDR1 reads DFQATT; CDR2 reads SNEGSKA (reference sequence). The CDR3 contains 15 residues. Unmatched junction bases numbered 3, after V lost 3 bases and J lost 0 bases. In DNA, the CDR3 is TGCAGTGCTAGTAGCGGGAGTCAAGCCAAAAACATTCAGTACTTC. This translates into CSASSGSQAKNIQYF.

J is TRBJ1-4 and V is TRBV7-9; 7 nucleotides agree with TRBD1. The V segment lost 4 bases and the J segment 9 bases; nucleotides outside the gene matches: 8. The CDR3 totals 14 residues. CDR1 SEHNR and CDR2 FQNEAQ come from the germline V gene (reference sequence). The chain's CDR3 is CASSSPGQFQKLFF. The CDR3 DNA follows: TGTGCCAGCAGCTCCCCGGGACAGTTCCAAAAACTGTTTTTT.

The chain has TRBV6-5 and TRBJ2-1, with TRBD1 matching 11 bases. The CDR3 is 15 residues long. The V gene end was trimmed by 10 bases and the J gene end by 10 bases; junction bases not matched to a gene: 15. Germline V CDR1 and CDR2: MNHEY, SVGAGI. CDR3 DNA sequence: TGTGCCACCTATTTTTGGACAGGGGGCGCATGGGAGCAGTTCTTC. Amino acid sequence: CATYFWTGGAWEQFF.

The chain couples TRBV2 to TRBJ2-5, with 8 bases aligning to TRBD1. V lost 0 bases and J lost 4; bases outside the gene matches: 7. Germline-derived CDR1 and CDR2 are SNHLY and FYNNEI. The CDR3 has 16 amino acids. CDR3 protein: CASSEARTGGVETQYF. Written as DNA, the CDR3 is TGTGCCAGCAGTGAAGCGCGAACAGGGGGTGTAGAGACCCAGTACTTC.

The chain is built from TRBV4-3 and TRBJ1-2; 7 bases fit TRBD1. The CDR3 runs to 16 residues. Per germline, CDR1 LGHNA and CDR2 YSLEER. V was pared by 4 bases and J by 5 bases, with 13 bases of the junction left unmatched. The CDR3 is CASSRNLGQTKYGYTF. As DNA, the CDR3 is TGCGCCAGCAGCCGTAATTTGGGACAGACAAAGTATGGCTACACCTTC.

J is TRBJ2-1 and V is TRBV5-1; 14 bases fit TRBD2. This CDR3 has 15 amino acids. Trimming removed 4 bases from V and 10 bases from J; junction bases left unmatched: 7. Germline values: CDR1 SGHRS, CDR2 YFSETQ. The CDR3 nucleotides read TGCGCCAGCAGCCCGGGACTAGCGGGGGCTCGGGAGCAGTTCTTC. Encoded protein: CASSPGLAGAREQFF.

The rearrangement links TRBV27 to TRBJ2-7; D call uncertain. CDR1 is MNHEY, CDR2 SMNVEV, per germline (reference sequence). Trimming stripped 5 bases from V and 4 bases from J, with 9 bases between. The CDR3 is 12 amino acids. CDR3 in DNA: TGTGCCAGCAGTCGCTCAGGTTACGAGCAGTACTTC. Its translation is CASSRSGYEQYF.

The CDR3 region is CASSSRPGLVTDTQYF. CDR3 sequence (DNA): TGTGCCAGCAGCTCCCGTCCGGGACTAGTAACAGATACGCAGTATTTT. The chain is built from TRBV13 and TRBJ2-3, with 8 bases identical to TRBD2. From germline, CDR1 is PRHDT and CDR2 FYEKMQ (reference sequence). The V gene end was trimmed by 4 bases and the J gene end by 3 bases; junction bases not matched to a gene: 9. The CDR3 is made up of 16 amino acids.

The J gene is TRBJ2-7, the V gene TRBV28; possibly TRBD1 for D (6 bases). V was pared by 4 bases and J by 4 bases, with 14 bases between. This CDR3 has 14 amino acids. The germline V gene has CDR1 MDHEN and CDR2 SYDVKM. DNA for the CDR3: TGTGCCAGCAGTTCTAGGGGGATTGGATACGAGCAGTACTTC. Translation gives CASSSRGIGYEQYF. The variable domain in full, completed from reference TRBV28 and TRBJ2-7, reads DVKVTQSSRYLVKRTGEKVFLECVQDMDHENMFWYRQDPGLGLRLIYFSYDVKMKEKGDIPEGYSVSREKKERFSLILESASTNQTSMYLCASSSRGIGYEQYFGPGTRLTVT.

The chain joins TRBV7-9 to TRBJ1-1; TRBD1 agrees at 7 bases. V shed 5 bases, J shed 0 bases, and the junction held 9 bases outside the gene matches. This CDR3 is built from 16 residues. Germline loops: CDR1 SEHNR, CDR2 FQNEAQ (reference sequence). The CDR3 sequence: CASSIRDSNLNTEAFF. CDR3 in DNA: TGTGCCAGCAGCATTCGGGACAGCAATCTGAACACTGAAGCTTTCTTT.

The chain employs TRBV6-5 and TRBJ1-2, with 7 bases matching TRBD1. CDR3 length equals 15 residues. V lost 4 bases and J lost 0; bases outside the gene matches: 5. Germline-derived CDR1 and CDR2 are MNHEY and SVGAGI. The CDR3 loop reads CASSLTGVPNYGYTF. DNA of the CDR3: TGTGCCAGCAGTTTAACAGGGGTCCCTAACTATGGCTACACCTTC.

This sequence joins TRBV6-6 and TRBJ2-5; 8 bases are shared with TRBD2. This CDR3 has 15 amino acids. From germline, CDR1 is MNHNY and CDR2 SVGAGI (reference sequence). The V segment lost 4 bases and the J segment 5 bases; nucleotides outside the gene matches: 9. This CDR3 is CASSSHDTGGETQYF. Here the CDR3 DNA reads TGTGCCAGCAGTTCCCACGACACGGGGGGGGAGACCCAGTACTTC.

The chain links TRBV9 to TRBJ1-3; TRBD1 aligns across 9 bases. Per the germline V gene, CDR1 is SGDLS and CDR2 is YYNGEE. This CDR3 region has 16 residues. V trimming: 2 bases; J trimming: 4 bases; junction bases outside the gene matches: 7. The CDR3 DNA reads TGTGCCAGCAGCGTCACAGGGGGCGCGGGAGGAAACACCATATATTTT. This sequence encodes CASSVTGGAGGNTIYF.

Here the CDR3 reads CASSHVRAVRTEAFF. CDR3 in DNA: TGTGCCAGCAGCCACGTCAGGGCGGTTAGAACTGAAGCTTTCTTT. V gene TRBV14 combines with J gene TRBJ1-1, with D possibly matching TRBD1 (5 bases). V gave up 3 bases and J gave up 5 bases, with 16 bases separating them. The length of the CDR3 is 15 residues. Germline values: CDR1 SGHDN, CDR2 FVKESK.

The chain employs TRBV3-1 (or the pseudogene TRBV3-2) and TRBJ2-7; 7 bases map to TRBD1. CDR3 length: 15 amino acids. After removal of 3 bases from V and 7 bases from J, the junction contained 12 bases not matched to a gene. The germline CDR1 and CDR2 sequences are LGHDT and YNNKEL (reference sequence). The CDR3 loop reads CASSQGTALRREQYF. The CDR3, as DNA: TGTGCCAGCAGCCAGGGGACAGCTCTACGAAGGGAGCAGTACTTC.

This chain joins TRBV10-2 and TRBJ2-7, with D perhaps TRBD2 (6 bases). Looked up from germline, CDR1 is WSHSY and CDR2 is SAAADI. The V end was cut by 5 bases, the J end by 5 bases, with 16 bases between. The CDR3 is 14 residues long. CDR3 sequence reads: CASSSGLSADEQYF. The CDR3 nucleotides read TGCGCCAGCAGTTCGGGACTCAGCGCGGACGAGCAGTACTTC.

The chain is built from TRBV28 and TRBJ2-5, with 13 bases lining up with TRBD2. Germline V gene data show CDR1 as MDHEN and CDR2 as SYDVKM. This CDR3 is built from 20 residues. The junction had 20 bases not matched to a gene; V was cut back by 5 bases and J by 5 bases. This chain's CDR3 is CASSPRWGTSGGAAGETQYF. The CDR3 DNA is TGTGCCAGCAGTCCACGCTGGGGCACTAGCGGGGGGGCCGCGGGGGAGACCCAGTACTTC.

The chain links TRBV5-1 to TRBJ1-3, with 9 bases fitting TRBD1. CDR1 is SGHRS and CDR2 is YFSETQ in the germline V gene. Trimming at V came to 0 bases and at J to 4 bases, leaving 5 bases not matched to a gene. CDR3 length equals 16 residues. The CDR3 DNA reads TGCGCCAGCAGCTTGGGTGGGACAGGGCTCGGAAACACCATATATTTT. Translation: CASSLGGTGLGNTIYF.

V and J are TRBV11-2 and TRBJ1-1; the D gene is possibly TRBD1 (5 bases). Germline V CDR1 and CDR2: SGHAT, FQNNGV. The CDR3 is made up of 17 amino acids. V lost 5 bases, J lost 3 bases, and 22 bases lay in between. CDR3 residues: CASSHEPLRGLHTEAFF. The CDR3 region has the DNA TGTGCCAGCAGCCATGAACCTCTAAGGGGACTGCACACTGAAGCTTTCTTT.

The chain combines TRBV9 with TRBJ1-1; D is possibly TRBD1 (5 bases). From germline, CDR1 is SGDLS and CDR2 YYNGEE. CDR3 size: 14 residues. The ends were cut back, 0 bases at V and 5 bases at J, with 11 bases in the middle. CDR3 DNA: TGTGCCAGCAGCGTAGACGGAAGGGGTACTGAAGCTTTCTTT. Its protein product is CASSVDGRGTEAFF.

In its sample, this clone was seen a few times. The rearrangement links TRBV2 to TRBJ1-4; no firm D call. Germline V lookup: CDR1 SNHLY, CDR2 FYNNEI. This CDR3 contains 13 residues. Trimming took 7 bases from V and 2 from J, leaving 8 bases between them. CDR3 nucleotides: TGTGCCAGCACCCGAGAGACTAATGAAAAACTGTTTTTT. This encodes CASTRETNEKLFF.

This sequence joins TRBV15 and TRBJ1-2; 9 nucleotides line up with TRBD1. There are 15 residues in the CDR3. Germline CDR1 is LNHNV and CDR2 is YYDKDF (reference sequence). V lost 2 bases, J lost 6 bases, and 7 bases stayed unmatched. CDR3 sequence (DNA): TGTGCCACCAGCAGACCCGGGACAGGGAATCATGGCTACACCTTC. Residues: CATSRPGTGNHGYTF.

V usage is TRBV7-3 and J usage is TRBJ2-1; tentative D call: TRBD1 (6 bases). The CDR3 is made up of 14 amino acids. Germline V lookup: CDR1 SGHTA, CDR2 FQGTGA. The V and J ends lost 0 bases and 7 bases respectively, with 10 bases between them. The CDR3 nucleotides read TGTGCCAGCAGCTTAACCACAGGGCCGAATGAGCAGTTCTTC. It specifies CASSLTTGPNEQFF.